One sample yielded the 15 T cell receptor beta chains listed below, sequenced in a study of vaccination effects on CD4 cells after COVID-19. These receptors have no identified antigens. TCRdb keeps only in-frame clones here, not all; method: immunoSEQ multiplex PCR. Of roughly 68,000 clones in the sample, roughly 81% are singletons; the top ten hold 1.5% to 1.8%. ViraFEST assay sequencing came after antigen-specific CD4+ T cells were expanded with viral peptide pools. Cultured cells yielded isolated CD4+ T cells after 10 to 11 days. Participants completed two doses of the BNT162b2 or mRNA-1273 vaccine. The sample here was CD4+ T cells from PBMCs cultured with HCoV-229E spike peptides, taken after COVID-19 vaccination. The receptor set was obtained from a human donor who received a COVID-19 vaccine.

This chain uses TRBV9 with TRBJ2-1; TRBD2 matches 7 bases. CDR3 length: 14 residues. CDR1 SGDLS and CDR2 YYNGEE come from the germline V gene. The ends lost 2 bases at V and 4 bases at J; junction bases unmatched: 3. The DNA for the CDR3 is TGTGCCAGCAGCGTCCTAGCGGAATACAATGAGCAGTTCTTC. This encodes CASSVLAEYNEQFF.

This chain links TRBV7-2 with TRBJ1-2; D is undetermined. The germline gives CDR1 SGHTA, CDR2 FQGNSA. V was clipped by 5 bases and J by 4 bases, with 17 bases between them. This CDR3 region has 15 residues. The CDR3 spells CASSLRRRVPYGYTF. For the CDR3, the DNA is TGTGCCAGCAGCCTCCGTCGGCGGGTCCCCTATGGCTACACCTTC.

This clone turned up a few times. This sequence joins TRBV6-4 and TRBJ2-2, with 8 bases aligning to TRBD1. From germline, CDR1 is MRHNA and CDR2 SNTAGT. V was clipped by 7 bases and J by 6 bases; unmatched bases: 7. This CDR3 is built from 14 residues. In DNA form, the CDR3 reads TGTGCCAGCAAGGATCCAGGGGGCCCCGGGGAGCTGTTTTTT. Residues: CASKDPGGPGELFF.

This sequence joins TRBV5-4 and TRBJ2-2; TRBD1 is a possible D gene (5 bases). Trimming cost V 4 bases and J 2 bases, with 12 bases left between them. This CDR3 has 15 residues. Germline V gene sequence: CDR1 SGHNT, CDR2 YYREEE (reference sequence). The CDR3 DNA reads TGTGCCAGCAGCGATAGACAGACTAACACCGGGGAGCTGTTTTTT. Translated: CASSDRQTNTGELFF.

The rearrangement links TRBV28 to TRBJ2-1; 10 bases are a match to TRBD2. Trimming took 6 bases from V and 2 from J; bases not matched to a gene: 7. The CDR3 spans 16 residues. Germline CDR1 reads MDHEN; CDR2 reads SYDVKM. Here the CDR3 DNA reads TGTGCCAGCAGGGGGTTTAGCGGGGGGCCCTACAATGAGCAGTTCTTC. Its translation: CASRGFSGGPYNEQFF. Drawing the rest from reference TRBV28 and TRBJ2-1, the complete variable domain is DVKVTQSSRYLVKRTGEKVFLECVQDMDHENMFWYRQDPGLGLRLIYFSYDVKMKEKGDIPEGYSVSREKKERFSLILESASTNQTSMYLCASRGFSGGPYNEQFFGPGTRLTVL.

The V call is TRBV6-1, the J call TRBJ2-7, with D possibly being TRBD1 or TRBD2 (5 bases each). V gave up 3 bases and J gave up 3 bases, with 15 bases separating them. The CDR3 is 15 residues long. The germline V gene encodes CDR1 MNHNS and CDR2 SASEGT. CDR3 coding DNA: TGTGCCAGCAGTGATCGATCTTGGGACGGCTACGAGCAGTACGTC. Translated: CASSDRSWDGYEQYV.

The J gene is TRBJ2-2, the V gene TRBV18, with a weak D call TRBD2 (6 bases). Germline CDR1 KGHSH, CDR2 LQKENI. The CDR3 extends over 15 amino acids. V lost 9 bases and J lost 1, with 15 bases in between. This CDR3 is CASLTPGRNTGELFF. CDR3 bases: TGTGCCAGTTTGACTCCCGGGAGGAACACCGGGGAGCTGTTTTTT.

The CDR3 region is CASSVGDYEQYV. The DNA for the CDR3 is TGTGCCAGCAGCGTAGGGGACTACGAGCAGTACGTC. The gene calls are TRBV9 and TRBJ2-7; D call uncertain. Trimming removed 0 bases at V and 3 bases at J, with 4 bases between. Germline CDR1 SGDLS, CDR2 YYNGEE. The CDR3 length is 12 residues.

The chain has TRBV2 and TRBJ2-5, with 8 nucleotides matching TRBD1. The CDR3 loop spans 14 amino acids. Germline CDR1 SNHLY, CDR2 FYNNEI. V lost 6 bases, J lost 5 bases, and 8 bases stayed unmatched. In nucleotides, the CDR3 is TGTGCCAGCAGCGCCTCTACAGGGGGGGAGACCCAGTACTTC. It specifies CASSASTGGETQYF.

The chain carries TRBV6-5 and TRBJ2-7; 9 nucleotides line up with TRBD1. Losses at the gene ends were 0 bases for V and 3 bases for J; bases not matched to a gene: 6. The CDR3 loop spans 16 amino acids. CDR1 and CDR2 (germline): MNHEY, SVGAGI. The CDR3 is CASSYSVPGQGYEQYV. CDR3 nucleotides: TGTGCCAGCAGTTACTCGGTCCCGGGACAGGGCTACGAGCAGTACGTC.

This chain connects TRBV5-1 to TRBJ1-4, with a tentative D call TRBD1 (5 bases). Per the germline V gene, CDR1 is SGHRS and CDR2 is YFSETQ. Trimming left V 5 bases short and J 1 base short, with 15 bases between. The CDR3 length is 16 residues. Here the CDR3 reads CASRRTFTGTNEKLFF. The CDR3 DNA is TGCGCCAGCAGACGAACTTTTACAGGAACTAATGAAAAACTGTTTTTT.

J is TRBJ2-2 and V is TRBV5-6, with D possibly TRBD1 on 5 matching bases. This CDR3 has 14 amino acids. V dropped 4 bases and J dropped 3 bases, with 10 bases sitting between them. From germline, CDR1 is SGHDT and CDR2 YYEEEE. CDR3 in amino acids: CASSLTEYTGELFF. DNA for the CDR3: TGTGCCAGCAGCCTGACAGAGTACACCGGGGAGCTGTTTTTT.

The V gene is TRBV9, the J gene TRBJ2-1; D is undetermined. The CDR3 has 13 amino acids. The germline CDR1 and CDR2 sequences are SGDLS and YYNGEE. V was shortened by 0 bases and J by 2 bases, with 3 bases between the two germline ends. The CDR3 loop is CASSVGTYNEQFF. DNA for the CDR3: TGTGCCAGCAGCGTAGGAACCTACAATGAGCAGTTCTTC. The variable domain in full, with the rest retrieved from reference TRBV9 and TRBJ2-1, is DSGVTQTPKHLITATGQRVTLRCSPRSGDLSVYWYQQSLDQGLQFLIQYYNGEERAKGNILERFSAQQFPDLHSELNLSSLELGDSALYFCASSVGTYNEQFFGPGTRLTVL.

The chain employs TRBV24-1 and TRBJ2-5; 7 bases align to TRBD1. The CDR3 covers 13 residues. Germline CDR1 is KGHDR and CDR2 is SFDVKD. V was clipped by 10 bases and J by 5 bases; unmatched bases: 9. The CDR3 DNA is TGTGCCACGGGTCTGGACAGGATTGAGACCCAGTACTTC. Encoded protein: CATGLDRIETQYF.

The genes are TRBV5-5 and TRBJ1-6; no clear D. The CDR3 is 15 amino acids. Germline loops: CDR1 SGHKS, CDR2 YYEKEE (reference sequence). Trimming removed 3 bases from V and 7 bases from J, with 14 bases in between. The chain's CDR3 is CASSSWQTWNSPLHF. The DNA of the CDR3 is TGTGCCAGCAGCTCATGGCAAACCTGGAATTCACCCCTCCACTTT. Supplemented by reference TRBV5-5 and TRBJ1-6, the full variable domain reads DAGVTQSPTHLIKTRGQQVTLRCSPISGHKSVSWYQQVLGQGPQFIFQYYEKEERGRGNFPDRFSARQFPNYSSELNVNALLLGDSALYLCASSSWQTWNSPLHFGNGTRLTVT.